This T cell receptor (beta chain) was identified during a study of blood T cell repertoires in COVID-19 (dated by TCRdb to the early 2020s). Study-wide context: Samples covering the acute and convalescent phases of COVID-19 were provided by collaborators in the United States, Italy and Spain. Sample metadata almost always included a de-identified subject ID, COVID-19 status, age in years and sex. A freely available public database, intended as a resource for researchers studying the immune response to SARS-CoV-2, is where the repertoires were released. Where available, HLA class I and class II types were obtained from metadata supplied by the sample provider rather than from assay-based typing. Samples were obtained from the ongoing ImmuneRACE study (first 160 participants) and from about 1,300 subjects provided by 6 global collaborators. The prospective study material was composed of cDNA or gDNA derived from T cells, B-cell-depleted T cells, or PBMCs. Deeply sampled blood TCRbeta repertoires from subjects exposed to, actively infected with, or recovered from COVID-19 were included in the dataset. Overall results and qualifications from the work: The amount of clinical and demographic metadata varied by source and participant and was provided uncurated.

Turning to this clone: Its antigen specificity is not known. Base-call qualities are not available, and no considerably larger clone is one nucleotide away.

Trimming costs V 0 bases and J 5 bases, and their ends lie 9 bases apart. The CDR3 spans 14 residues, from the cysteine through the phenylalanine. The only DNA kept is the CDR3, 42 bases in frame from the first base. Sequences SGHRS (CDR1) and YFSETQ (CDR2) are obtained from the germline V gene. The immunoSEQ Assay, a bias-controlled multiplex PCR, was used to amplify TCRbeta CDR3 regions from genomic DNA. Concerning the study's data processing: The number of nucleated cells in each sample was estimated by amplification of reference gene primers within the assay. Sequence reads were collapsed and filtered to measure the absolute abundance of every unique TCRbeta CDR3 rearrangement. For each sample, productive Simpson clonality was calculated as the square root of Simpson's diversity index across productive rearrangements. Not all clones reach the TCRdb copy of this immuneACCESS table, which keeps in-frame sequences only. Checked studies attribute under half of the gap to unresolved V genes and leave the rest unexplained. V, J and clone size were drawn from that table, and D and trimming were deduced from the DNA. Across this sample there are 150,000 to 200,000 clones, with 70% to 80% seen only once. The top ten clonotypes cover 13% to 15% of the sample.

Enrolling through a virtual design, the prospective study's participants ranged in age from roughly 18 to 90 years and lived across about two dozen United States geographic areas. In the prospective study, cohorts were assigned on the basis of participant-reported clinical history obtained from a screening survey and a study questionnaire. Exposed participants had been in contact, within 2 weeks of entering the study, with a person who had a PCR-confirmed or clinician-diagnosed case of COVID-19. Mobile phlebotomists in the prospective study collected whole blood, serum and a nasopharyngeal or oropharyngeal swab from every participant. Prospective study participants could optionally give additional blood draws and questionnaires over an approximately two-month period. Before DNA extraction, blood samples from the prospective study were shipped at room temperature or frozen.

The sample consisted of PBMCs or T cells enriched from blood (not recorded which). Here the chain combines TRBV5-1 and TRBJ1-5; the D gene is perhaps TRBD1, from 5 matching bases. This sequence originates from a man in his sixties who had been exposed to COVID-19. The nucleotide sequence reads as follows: TGCGCCAGCAGCTTGGCCTCCAGGGATCAGCCCCAGCATTTT. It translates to CASSLASRDQPQHF.